This TCR beta chain was sequenced for a study of technical replicates of blood from a few donors. The CDR3 is 17 amino acids. Germline V CDR1 and CDR2: GTSNPN, SVGIG (reference sequence). V shed 4 bases and J 6 bases; nucleotides not matched to a gene: 12. The protocol was immunoSEQ multiplex PCR, while the TCRdb copy is restricted to in-frame clones and leaves out a portion. This sample has over 55,000 clones; approximately 86% occur once, and the top ten carry just over 5%. The clonotype comes from a human donor in good health. Some clones in this sample may be carry-over from other donors' samples. This chain joins TRBV30 and TRBJ2-1; 13 nucleotides match TRBD2. The sample comprised PBMCs. As DNA, the CDR3 is TGTGCCTGGACTCTTCCCCAGGGACTAGCGGGAAGCAATGAGCAGTTCTTC. It specifies CAWTLPQGLAGSNEQFF.